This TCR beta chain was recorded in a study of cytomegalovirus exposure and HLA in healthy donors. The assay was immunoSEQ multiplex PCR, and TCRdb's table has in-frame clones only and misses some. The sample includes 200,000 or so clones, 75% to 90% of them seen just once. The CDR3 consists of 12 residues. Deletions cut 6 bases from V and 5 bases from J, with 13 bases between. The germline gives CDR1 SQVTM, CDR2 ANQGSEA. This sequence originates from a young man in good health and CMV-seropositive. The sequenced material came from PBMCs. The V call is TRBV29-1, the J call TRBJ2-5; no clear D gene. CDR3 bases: TGCAGCGTCGACCTTACGAGGGAGACCCAGTACTTC. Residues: CSVDLTRETQYF.